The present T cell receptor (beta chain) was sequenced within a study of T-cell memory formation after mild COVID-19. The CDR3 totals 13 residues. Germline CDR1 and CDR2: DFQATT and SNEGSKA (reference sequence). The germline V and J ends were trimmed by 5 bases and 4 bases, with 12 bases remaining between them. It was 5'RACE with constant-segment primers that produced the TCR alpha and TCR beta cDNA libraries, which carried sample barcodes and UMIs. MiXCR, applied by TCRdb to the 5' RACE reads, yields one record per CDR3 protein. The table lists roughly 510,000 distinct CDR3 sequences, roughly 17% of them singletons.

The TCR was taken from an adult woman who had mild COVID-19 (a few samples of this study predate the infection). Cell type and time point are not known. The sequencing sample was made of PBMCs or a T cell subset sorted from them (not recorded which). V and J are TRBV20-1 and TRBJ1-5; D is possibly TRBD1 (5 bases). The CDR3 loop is CSAPREANQPQHF. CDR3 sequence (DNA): TGCAGTGCTCCCAGGGAAGCAAATCAGCCCCAGCATTTT.